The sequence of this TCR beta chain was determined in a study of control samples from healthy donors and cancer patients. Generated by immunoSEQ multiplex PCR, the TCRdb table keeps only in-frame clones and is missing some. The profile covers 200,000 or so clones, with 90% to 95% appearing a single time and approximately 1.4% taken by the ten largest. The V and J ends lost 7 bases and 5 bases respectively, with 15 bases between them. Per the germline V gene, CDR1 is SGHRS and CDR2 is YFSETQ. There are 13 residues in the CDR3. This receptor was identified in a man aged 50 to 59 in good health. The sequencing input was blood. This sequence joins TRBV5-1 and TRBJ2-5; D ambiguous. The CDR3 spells CASSLGRVETQYF. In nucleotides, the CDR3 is TGCGCCAGCTCCCTCGGTCGTGTGGAGACCCAGTACTTC. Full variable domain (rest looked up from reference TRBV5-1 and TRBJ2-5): KAGVTQTPRYLIKTRGQQVTLSCSPISGHRSVSWYQQTPGQGLQFLFEYFSETQRNKGNFPGRFSGRQFSNSRSEMNVSTLELGDSALYLCASSLGRVETQYFGPGTRLLVL.